The 15 T cell receptor beta chains listed next were all sequenced from one sample in a study of patients and donors after allogeneic stem cell transplantation. TCRdb fed the RT-PCR reads into MiXCR, producing one record per CDR3 protein. The sample lists approximately 250,000 distinct CDR3 sequences, 13% to 15% occurring once. Material: blood, either unsorted or a sorted T cell fraction (not recorded which). Source of these receptors: a human donor who was either an allogeneic HSCT recipient or a stem cell or donor lymphocyte infusion donor (not recorded which). It is not recorded whose cells these are; they may come from a transplant donor.

This clonotype was detected only a few times. The V and J genes are TRBV5-8 and TRBJ1-1; D is unclear. Trimming pared 1 base from V and 11 bases from J, leaving 9 bases between. The CDR3 is 11 residues long. Per germline, CDR1 SGHTS and CDR2 YDEGEE. CDR3 sequence: CASSLRRVAFF. The DNA for the CDR3 is TGTGCCAGCAGCTTGCGACGGGTGGCTTTCTTT.

The J gene is TRBJ2-3, the V gene TRBV7-2, with TRBD1 as a possible D gene (5 bases). Germline loops: CDR1 SGHTA, CDR2 FQGNSA. This CDR3 has 13 residues. V lost 1 base, J lost 7 bases, and 9 bases lay in between. In DNA, the CDR3 is TGTGCCAGCAGCTTAGGGACAAAATATACGCAGTATTTT. This sequence encodes CASSLGTKYTQYF. Using reference TRBV7-2 and TRBJ2-3 for the parts outside the CDR3, the full variable domain is GAGVSQSPSNKVTEKGKDVELRCDPISGHTALYWYRQSLGQGLEFLIYFQGNSAPDKSGLPSDRFSAERTGGSVSTLTIQRTQQEDSAVYLCASSLGTKYTQYFGPGTRLTVL.

This clonotype was counted ten times or more. The chain carries TRBV5-8 and TRBJ2-7; TRBD1 agrees at 9 bases. Per the germline V gene, CDR1 is SGHTS and CDR2 is YDEGEE. V lost 0 bases to trimming and J lost 6 bases; unmatched junction nucleotides: 7. The CDR3 extends over 15 amino acids. The CDR3 DNA is TGTGCCAGCAGCTTGGGCGGGACAGGGTCATCCGAGCAGTACTTC. Translating it yields CASSLGGTGSSEQYF. Full variable domain (missing parts from reference TRBV5-8 and TRBJ2-7): EAGVTQSPTHLIKTRGQQATLRCSPISGHTSVYWYQQALGLGLQFLLWYDEGEERNRGNFPPRFSGRQFPNYSSELNVNALELEDSALYLCASSLGGTGSSEQYFGPGTRLTVT.

This clonotype has a handful of counts. The chain has TRBV20-1 and TRBJ2-1; D possibly uses TRBD1 or TRBD2 (5 bases each). This CDR3 region has 15 residues. CDR1 and CDR2 from the germline V gene are DFQATT and SNEGSKA (reference sequence). Deletions cut 4 bases from V and 0 bases from J, with 13 bases between. The CDR3 here is CSATGTQGSYNEQFF. In DNA, the CDR3 is TGCAGTGCTACCGGGACCCAAGGCTCCTACAATGAGCAGTTCTTC.

V is TRBV4-1 and J is TRBJ2-1, with TRBD2 matching 8 bases. CDR1 MGHRA and CDR2 YSYEKL come from the germline V gene. The CDR3 contains 17 residues. The V gene end was trimmed by 3 bases and the J gene end by 5 bases; junction bases not matched to a gene: 12. CDR3 sequence (DNA): TGCGCCAGCAGCCAGGAGCCCCTTCGCGGGGGGAACAATGAGCAGTTCTTC. Translated, it gives CASSQEPLRGGNNEQFF.

The rearrangement joins TRBV27 to TRBJ2-1; 13 bases are a match to TRBD2. The germline V gene encodes CDR1 MNHEY and CDR2 SMNVEV (reference sequence). This CDR3 contains 15 residues. V lost 4 bases to trimming and J lost 6 bases; unmatched junction nucleotides: 3. The CDR3 sequence: CASSSGLAGTNEQFF. The DNA for the CDR3 is TGTGCCAGCAGTTCGGGACTAGCGGGGACCAATGAGCAGTTCTTC.

This clonotype has just a few counts. V and J are TRBV19 and TRBJ2-1, with 14 bases that match TRBD2. Germline trimming cut 3 bases from V and 8 bases from J; bases unmatched to any gene: 12. CDR1 and CDR2 from the germline V gene are LNHDA and SQIVND (reference sequence). This CDR3 has 18 residues. The CDR3 nucleotides are TGTGCCAGTAGTATCATGACTAGCGGGGGGGTGGCGAGCCATGAGCAGTTCTTC. This translates into CASSIMTSGGVASHEQFF.

This clonotype was observed a few times. This chain uses TRBV30 with TRBJ1-3; D remains ambiguous. The CDR3 covers 14 residues. Germline CDR1 GTSNPN, CDR2 SVGIG (reference sequence). Trimming took 4 bases from V and 8 from J, leaving 18 bases between them. CDR3 sequence (DNA): TGTGCCTGGACCTTCGGACGGGATGGGGACACCATATATTTT. It translates to CAWTFGRDGDTIYF.

The V call is TRBV6-2 or TRBV6-3, the J call TRBJ2-4; D might be TRBD2 (6 bases). The CDR3 totals 15 residues. V lost 7 bases and J lost 0, with 13 bases in between. CDR1 MNHEY and CDR2 SVGEGT come from the germline V gene. The CDR3 loop reads CASNIGTLAKNIQYF. The CDR3 DNA reads as TGTGCCAGCAACATCGGGACTTTAGCCAAAAACATTCAGTACTTC.

The V call is TRBV20-1, the J call TRBJ2-7, with D perhaps TRBD2 (5 bases). The CDR3 runs to 17 residues. Germline V gene data show CDR1 as DFQATT and CDR2 as SNEGSKA (reference sequence). Between the trimmed V and J ends, which lost 0 bases and 0 bases, there was a span of 18 bases. The CDR3 bases are TGCAGTGCTAGAGAGGTAACGGGCGGGCTCAGCTCCTACGAGCAGTACTTC. The encoded protein is CSAREVTGGLSSYEQYF.

This clonotype was recorded a few times. This rearrangement joins TRBV12-3 or TRBV12-4 to TRBJ1-6; D unclear. The CDR3 sequence is 13 residues long. V was shortened by 2 bases and J by 8 bases, with 7 bases between the two germline ends. The CDR3, as DNA: TGTGCCAGCAGTTTACTTGAGGATTCACCCCTCCACTTT. As protein: CASSLLEDSPLHF.

At least ten counts were recorded for this clonotype. The V gene is TRBV12-3 or TRBV12-4, the J gene TRBJ2-5, with unresolved D. The CDR3 is 13 amino acids. V shed 6 bases and J shed 2 bases, with 10 bases lying between them. As DNA, the CDR3 is TGTGCCAGCAGACAGACGCATCAAGAGACCCAGTACTTC. Translating it yields CASRQTHQETQYF.

CDR3 sequence: CASRTETGFGDEQYF. CDR3 DNA sequence: TGTGCCTCGAGAACGGAGACAGGGTTCGGGGACGAGCAGTACTTC. This chain links TRBV30 with TRBJ2-7, with TRBD1 identical over 7 bases. Germline V gene data show CDR1 as GTSNPN and CDR2 as SVGIG (reference sequence). The CDR3 totals 15 residues. With 7 bases clipped from V and 5 bases from J, the junction kept 17 bases outside the gene matches. Full variable domain (rest looked up from reference TRBV30 and TRBJ2-7): SQTIHQWPATLVQPVGSPLSLECTVEGTSNPNLYWYRQAAGRGLQLLFYSVGIGQISSEVPQNLSASRPQDRQFILSSKKLLLSDSGFYLCASRTETGFGDEQYFGPGTRLTVT.

This clonotype was counted at least ten times. The chain carries TRBV9 and TRBJ1-6; D perhaps matches TRBD1 (5 bases). The CDR3 spans 15 residues. V lost 0 bases and J 4 bases, leaving 8 bases between the germline ends. Germline loops: CDR1 SGDLS, CDR2 YYNGEE. CDR3 loop: CASSVGQGYNSPLHF. CDR3 DNA sequence: TGTGCCAGCAGCGTAGGGCAGGGATATAATTCACCCCTCCACTTT.

The chain carries TRBV20-1 and TRBJ2-5; D uncertain. The V and J ends lost 6 bases and 6 bases respectively, with 11 bases between them. The CDR3 consists of 11 residues. Germline loops: CDR1 DFQATT, CDR2 SNEGSKA (reference sequence). CDR3: CSAQVAQTQYF. CDR3 DNA: TGCAGTGCCCAAGTCGCGCAGACCCAGTACTTC.